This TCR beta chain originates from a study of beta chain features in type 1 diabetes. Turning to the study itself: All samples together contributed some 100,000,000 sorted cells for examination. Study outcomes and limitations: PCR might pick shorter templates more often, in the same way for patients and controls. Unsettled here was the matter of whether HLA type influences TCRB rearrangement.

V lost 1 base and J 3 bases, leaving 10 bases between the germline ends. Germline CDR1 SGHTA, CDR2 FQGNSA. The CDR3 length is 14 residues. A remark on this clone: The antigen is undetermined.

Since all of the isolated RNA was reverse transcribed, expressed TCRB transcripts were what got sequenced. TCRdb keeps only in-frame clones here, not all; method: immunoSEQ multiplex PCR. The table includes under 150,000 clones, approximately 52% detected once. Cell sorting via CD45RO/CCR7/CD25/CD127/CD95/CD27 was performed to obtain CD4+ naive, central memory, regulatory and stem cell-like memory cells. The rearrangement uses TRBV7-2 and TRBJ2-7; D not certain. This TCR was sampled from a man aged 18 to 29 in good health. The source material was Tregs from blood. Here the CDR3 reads CASSLGYYGYEQYF. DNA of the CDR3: TGTGCCAGCAGCTTAGGGTACTACGGCTACGAGCAGTACTTC.